These 5 T cell receptor beta chains share one sample of origin, sequenced in a study of shared clonotypes between healthy human individuals. TCRdb's copy holds only in-frame clones and misses some; the assay was immunoSEQ multiplex PCR. In the table there are around 510,000 clones, just over 75% of which are singletons. Material for sequencing was PBMCs. Every receptor here comes from a woman between 35 and 50 years old in good health. Some clones in this sample may be carry-over from other donors' samples.

This clone has only one observation. J is TRBJ2-5 and V is TRBV6-1, with TRBD1 as a possible D gene (7 bases). The V end lost 6 bases, the J end lost 4 bases, and 12 bases lay between the germline ends. This CDR3 is built from 13 residues. CDR1 is MNHNS and CDR2 is SASEGT in the germline V gene. The CDR3 here is CASSWQGGETQYF. The CDR3 region has the DNA TGTGCCAGCAGCTGGCAGGGGGGAGAGACCCAGTACTTC.

The chain combines TRBV9 with TRBJ1-4; D is unclear. CDR3 size: 13 residues. V was cut by 0 bases and J by 7 bases, with 7 bases left in between. The germline V gene has CDR1 SGDLS and CDR2 YYNGEE. As DNA, the CDR3 is TGTGCCAGCAGCGTAGATGAAGGTGAAAAACTGTTTTTT. Translated: CASSVDEGEKLFF.

V is TRBV5-4 and J is TRBJ2-1, with 7 bases that match TRBD1. The germline V gene encodes CDR1 SGHNT and CDR2 YYREEE (reference sequence). V lost 4 bases to trimming and J lost 4 bases; unmatched junction nucleotides: 8. CDR3 length equals 15 residues. This chain's CDR3 is CASSLLAGGYNEQFF. CDR3 nucleotide sequence: TGTGCCAGCAGCCTATTGGCAGGGGGATACAATGAGCAGTTCTTC. Looking up the rest from reference TRBV5-4 and TRBJ2-1 gives the full variable domain: ETGVTQSPTHLIKTRGQQVTLRCSSQSGHNTVSWYQQALGQGPQFIFQYYREEENGRGNFPPRFSGLQFPNYSSELNVNALELDDSALYLCASSLLAGGYNEQFFGPGTRLTVL.

This clone appeared once. This probably arose from a read error, given a far larger clone one base away. Additional DNA sequences in this sample encode the identical CDR3. The chain uses TRBV18 and TRBJ1-2; D remains unclear. CDR3 length: 15 residues. V shed 1 base and J shed 2 bases, with 11 bases lying between them. The V gene's germline CDR1 is KGHSH and CDR2 LQKENI. The CDR3 loop reads CASSPLSDANYGYTF. The CDR3 DNA reads TGTGCCAGCTCACCACTGTCAGACGCCAACTATGGCTACACCTTC.

With regard to this clone: A read error may be the cause here, since a much bigger clone is one base away. The chain joins TRBV5-8 to TRBJ1-5; tentative D call: TRBD1 (5 bases). Germline values: CDR1 SGHTS, CDR2 YDEGEE. This CDR3 contains 16 residues. V was shortened by 0 bases and J by 0 bases, with 10 bases between the two germline ends. The CDR3 DNA reads TGTGCCAGCAGCTTGGGGTCAGGGAGTAGCAATCAGCCCCAGCATTTT. This encodes CASSLGSGSSNQPQHF.